This T cell receptor beta chain was recovered during a study of blood T cells in healthy people across ages. General study points: Samples with more naive T cells showed higher observed beta diversity. Long-lived donors exceeded aged donors in naive CD4+ cells and diversity. When one million T cells were used, diversity estimates were thought to be underestimates.

The CDR3 sequence is 15 residues long. The germline V gene has CDR1 DFQATT and CDR2 SNEGSKA (reference sequence). Details on this clonotype: Its antigen is unknown. One junction end does not reproduce the germline sequence, and a read error may be involved.

Through a sample-barcoded 5' primer and a J-beta primer mix, a second PCR was run for roughly 6 to 12 cycles. From the 5' RACE reads, TCRdb called clonotypes with MiXCR, one entry per CDR3 protein. The sample includes roughly 1,700,000 distinct CDR3 sequences, under 30% seen only once; the top ten take around 7.7%. This receptor was taken from a woman in her 30s in good health. Sequencing was performed on blood. The chain employs TRBV20-1 and TRBJ2-2; 8 nucleotides match TRBD1. The CDR3 loop is CSAAQGALAPGERFF. DNA of the CDR3: TGCAGTGCTGCGCAGGGGGCCCTAGCACCCGGGGAGCGGTTTTTT.